This passage covers 22 T cell receptor beta chains from one sample sequenced in a study of identical twins (dated by TCRdb to the mid-2010s). Preparation of the library involved 5' RACE. For sequencing, an Illumina HiSeq 2000 was employed. TCRdb itself trimmed the public reads at Q25 with fastp, ran MiXCR and retained productive beta chains. Rows are combined by CDR3 protein, so each entry shows the most common genes and DNA. The sample has a few hundred thousand distinct CDR3 sequences on record, approximately 18% of them singletons. 9.5% to 15% of the sample is in the top ten clones. Sequencing input: naive T cells sorted from blood. Per the publication, the cell subset or site label means: cells isolated with a human naive T-cell isolation kit. The source is a man between 45 and 60 years old in good health.

The chain has TRBV6-1 and TRBJ2-1, with 12 bases that match TRBD2. Germline V CDR1 and CDR2: MNHNS, SASEGT. CDR3 length: 17 residues. The V and J ends lost 2 bases and 4 bases, in that order; junction bases with no gene match: 6. DNA of the CDR3: TGTGCCAGCAGTGAACGGACTAGCGGGACACGTTACAATGAGCAGTTCTTC. Amino acid sequence: CASSERTSGTRYNEQFF.

This clonotype has a handful of counts. The chain uses TRBV6-5 and TRBJ2-4; possibly TRBD1 or TRBD2 for D (5 bases each). Germline V gene sequence: CDR1 MNHEY, CDR2 SVGAGI. CDR3 length: 17 residues. V shed 2 bases and J shed 1 base, with 15 bases lying between them. The CDR3 is CASSYLRGGSAKNIQYF. DNA of the CDR3: TGTGCCAGCAGTTACCTCCGGGGCGGGTCGGCCAAAAACATTCAGTACTTC.

On this clonotype: Germline is not matched at one junction end, which may reflect a read error. V is TRBV20-1 and J is TRBJ1-6; a weak D match, TRBD1 (5 bases). Germline CDR1 DFQATT, CDR2 SNEGSKA (reference sequence). This CDR3 has 15 amino acids. The CDR3 loop is CSAGEDTKLNSPLHF. The CDR3 DNA follows: TGCAGTGCTGGAGAGGACACAAAGCTAAATTCACCCCTCCACTTT.

J is TRBJ2-1 and V is TRBV7-2, with 8 bases fitting TRBD1. This CDR3 contains 15 residues. Germline CDR1 SGHTA, CDR2 FQGNSA. V trimming: 0 bases; J trimming: 6 bases; junction bases outside the gene matches: 4. The CDR3 protein is CASSLAGQAPNEQFF. Here the CDR3 DNA reads TGTGCCAGCAGCTTAGCGGGACAGGCTCCCAATGAGCAGTTCTTC. Full variable domain (rest looked up from reference TRBV7-2 and TRBJ2-1): GAGVSQSPSNKVTEKGKDVELRCDPISGHTALYWYRQSLGQGLEFLIYFQGNSAPDKSGLPSDRFSAERTGGSVSTLTIQRTQQEDSAVYLCASSLAGQAPNEQFFGPGTRLTVL.

The V gene is TRBV20-1, the J gene TRBJ2-7; the match to TRBD2 covers 10 bases. Germline CDR1 DFQATT, CDR2 SNEGSKA (reference sequence). The CDR3 sequence is 18 residues long. V was clipped by 4 bases and J by 2 bases; unmatched bases: 17. The CDR3 nucleotides read TGCAGTGCTACAAGCCCCGTCTTAACTAGCGGGACCCCCTACGAGCAGTACTTC. This codes for CSATSPVLTSGTPYEQYF.

This clonotype was found many times. The chain carries TRBV29-1 and TRBJ2-7; D not certain. V was cut by 4 bases and J by 3 bases, with 13 bases left in between. The CDR3 contains 13 residues. Germline-derived CDR1 and CDR2 are SQVTM and ANQGSEA. CDR3 protein: CSVGGFGRYEQYF. CDR3 sequence (DNA): TGCAGCGTTGGAGGTTTCGGGCGCTACGAGCAGTACTTC.

The rearrangement uses TRBV3-1 and TRBJ2-5; D ambiguous. V lost 0 bases and J lost 4, with 15 bases in between. The germline V gene has CDR1 LGHDT and CDR2 YNNKEL (reference sequence). The CDR3 has 16 residues. The CDR3 loop reads CASSQDGGAQSETQYF. CDR3 sequence (DNA): TGTGCCAGCAGCCAAGACGGTGGTGCGCAATCAGAGACCCAGTACTTC.

This clonotype was seen at least ten times. The V and J genes are TRBV29-1 and TRBJ2-7; D is unresolved. This CDR3 comprises 13 residues. Trimming took 6 bases from V and 0 from J, leaving 12 bases between them. Germline V gives CDR1 SQVTM, CDR2 ANQGSEA. The DNA for the CDR3 is TGCAGCGTCTCCCGTCGCCTCTCCTACGAGCAGTACTTC. Protein sequence: CSVSRRLSYEQYF.

The V gene is TRBV7-9, the J gene TRBJ1-1; no clear D gene. V lost 2 bases to trimming and J lost 6 bases, with 19 bases between them. Germline V gene lookup returns CDR1 SEHNR and CDR2 FQNEAQ (reference sequence). The CDR3 is 16 amino acids. The DNA of the CDR3 is TGTGCCAGCAGCTTACCCCTTTCAACTCTTAGAGCTGAAGCTTTCTTT. Translating gives CASSLPLSTLRAEAFF.

Many counts were recorded for this clonotype. The rearrangement uses TRBV12-3 or TRBV12-4 and TRBJ2-2, with TRBD1 matching over 7 bases. This CDR3 region has 15 residues. With V trimmed by 7 bases and J by 4 bases, 9 bases remained unmatched. As DNA, the CDR3 is TGTGCCAGCACCATTGACAGGGTTGGCACCGGGGAGCTGTTTTTT. This sequence encodes CASTIDRVGTGELFF.

This chain connects TRBV9 to TRBJ2-3; TRBD2 agrees at 10 bases. The germline V gene has CDR1 SGDLS and CDR2 YYNGEE. The CDR3 length is 20 residues. V was pared by 4 bases and J by 2 bases, with 19 bases of the junction left unmatched. CDR3 sequence (DNA): TGTGCCAGCAGCAGAGATACTCCGGGACTAGCGTATACTAACACAGATACGCAGTATTTT. Protein: CASSRDTPGLAYTNTDTQYF.

This clonotype showed up just a few times. The chain links TRBV5-1 to TRBJ1-2; a weak D match, TRBD1 (6 bases). The CDR3 sequence is 15 residues long. The ends were cut back, 4 bases at V and 4 bases at J, with 17 bases in the middle. In germline, CDR1 is SGHRS, CDR2 YFSETQ. The chain's CDR3 is CASSPGGAAPYGYTF. The CDR3 DNA is TGCGCCAGCAGCCCGGGGGGGGCAGCCCCCTATGGCTACACCTTC.

This clonotype was found many times. This sequence joins TRBV7-9 and TRBJ1-6; 8 bases are shared with TRBD1. The CDR3 loop spans 15 amino acids. V shed 4 bases and J 7 bases; nucleotides not matched to a gene: 6. The V gene's germline CDR1 is SEHNR and CDR2 FQNEAQ (reference sequence). CDR3 nucleotide sequence: TGTGCCAGCAGCTCAGGGACAGGCGTAAATTCACCCCTCCACTTT. Its translation: CASSSGTGVNSPLHF.

The V gene is TRBV20-1, the J gene TRBJ2-3; 9 bases map to TRBD2. Germline V gene data show CDR1 as DFQATT and CDR2 as SNEGSKA (reference sequence). The V and J ends lost 7 bases and 0 bases, in that order; junction bases with no gene match: 2. The CDR3 is 13 residues long. The CDR3 loop reads CSGTSVSTDTQYF. The DNA of the CDR3 is TGCAGTGGGACTAGCGTAAGCACAGATACGCAGTATTTT.

This clonotype was counted between two and nine times. V gene TRBV29-1 combines with J gene TRBJ2-3, with D perhaps given as TRBD1 or TRBD2 (5 bases each). The V end was cut by 7 bases, the J end by 4 bases, with 12 bases between. The germline V gene encodes CDR1 SQVTM and CDR2 ANQGSEA. The CDR3 totals 12 residues. The DNA of the CDR3 is TGCAGCGCCCAAGAGGGGTCAGATACGCAGTATTTT. It codes for CSAQEGSDTQYF.

This clonotype has more than one count but fewer than ten. The chain recombines TRBV7-2 with TRBJ2-4; 11 positions agree with TRBD1. The CDR3 runs to 14 residues. Per the germline V gene, CDR1 is SGHTA and CDR2 is FQGNSA. Trimming at V came to 3 bases and at J to 7 bases, leaving 2 bases not matched to a gene. The CDR3 loop reads CASSFGQGANIQYF. DNA of the CDR3: TGTGCCAGCAGCTTCGGACAGGGGGCGAACATTCAGTACTTC. The whole variable domain, filled in from reference TRBV7-2 and TRBJ2-4, reads GAGVSQSPSNKVTEKGKDVELRCDPISGHTALYWYRQSLGQGLEFLIYFQGNSAPDKSGLPSDRFSAERTGGSVSTLTIQRTQQEDSAVYLCASSFGQGANIQYFGAGTRLSVL.

This chain links TRBV11-2 with TRBJ1-6, with TRBD1 matching 8 bases. The germline gives CDR1 SGHAT, CDR2 FQNNGV. The CDR3 is made up of 15 amino acids. V dropped 5 bases and J dropped 7; count of bases not matched to a gene: 7. CDR3 protein: CASSTSGTGNSPLHF. The CDR3 DNA sequence: TGTGCCAGCAGCACGAGTGGGACAGGAAATTCACCCCTCCACTTT.

The chain combines TRBV28 with TRBJ1-2; D unclear. CDR3 length: 13 residues. CDR1 and CDR2 (germline): MDHEN, SYDVKM. V shed 5 bases and J shed 5 bases, with 12 bases lying between them. CDR3 in amino acids: CASSPGRRYGYTF. CDR3 coding DNA: TGTGCCAGCAGTCCCGGACGGAGATATGGCTACACCTTC.

This clonotype was detected ten times or more. The rearrangement joins TRBV6-6 to TRBJ2-1; 7 bases match TRBD1. CDR1 and CDR2 from the germline V gene are MNHNY and SVGAGI (reference sequence). The CDR3 is 12 amino acids. CDR3 loop: CAEGQDEGKQFF. The DNA for the CDR3 is TGTGCAGAAGGACAGGACGAGGGAAAGCAGTTCTTC.

This clonotype was observed at least ten times. The chain is built from TRBV5-1 and TRBJ2-1; possible D gene TRBD2, 5 bases. The CDR3 extends over 14 amino acids. Trimming shortened V by 4 bases and J by 1 base, and 9 bases separated the two germline ends. Per the germline V gene, CDR1 is SGHRS and CDR2 is YFSETQ. The CDR3 region has the DNA TGCGCCAGCAGCCTCGGGAATTCCTACAATGAGCAGTTCTTC. Its translation is CASSLGNSYNEQFF.

This clonotype has ten or more counts. This chain joins TRBV6-1 and TRBJ2-7, with D possibly being TRBD1 (5 bases). The V end lost 4 bases, the J end lost 0 bases, and 13 bases lay between the germline ends. The CDR3 consists of 15 residues. In germline, CDR1 is MNHNS, CDR2 SASEGT. CDR3 sequence reads: CASSGPGAASYEQYF. The CDR3 bases are TGTGCCAGCAGTGGCCCTGGGGCGGCCTCCTACGAGCAGTACTTC.

The gene calls are TRBV11-3 and TRBJ2-5; D could derive from TRBD1 or TRBD2 (5 bases each). Germline CDR1 SGHNT, CDR2 YENEEA. The CDR3 has 13 residues. V gave up 3 bases and J gave up 5 bases, with 10 bases separating them. CDR3 region: CASSLSEGETQYF. CDR3 DNA: TGTGCCAGCAGCTTGTCAGAGGGGGAGACCCAGTACTTC.